The rows below give T cell receptor beta chains drawn from one sample of a study of shared clonotypes between healthy human individuals. Clones were read by immunoSEQ multiplex PCR, and TCRdb kept only the in-frame ones, dropping some. The sample records just over 2,000,000 clones, about 94% being singletons. The material sequenced was naive CD8+ T cells sorted from blood. All receptors derive from a young man in good health. The CDR3 runs from the conserved cysteine through the conserved F or W. The order of the fields is clone size, D gene, V gene, J gene, CDR3 protein, CDR3 DNA. The D gene is left open where the match is weak. Clone size, where shown, is once, few, many, or a class for clones that have expanded.

once	TRBD1	TRBV2	TRBJ2-7	CASSEWGQGDYEQYF	TGTGCCAGCAGCGAATGGGGACAGGGGGATTACGAGCAGTACTTC
NA	NA	TRBV10-3	TRBJ2-7	CAISEASISYEQYF	TGTGCCATCAGTGAGGCCTCGATTTCCTACGAGCAGTACTTC
NA	NA	TRBV6-1	TRBJ2-7	CASSEGFTYEQYF	TGTGCCAGCAGTGAAGGGTTCACCTACGAGCAGTACTTC
NA	TRBD2	TRBV5-1	TRBJ2-7	CASSEGLAVAYEQYF	TGCGCCAGCAGCGAGGGACTAGCGGTGGCCTACGAGCAGTACTTC
NA	NA	TRBV2	TRBJ2-7	CASSANRDGYYEQYF	TGTGCCAGCAGTGCCAACCGGGACGGATACTACGAGCAGTACTTC
NA	TRBD1	TRBV7-9	TRBJ2-7	CASSHRDRGLYEQYF	TGTGCCAGCAGCCACCGGGACAGGGGGCTGTACGAGCAGTACTTC
NA	NA	TRBV15	TRBJ2-7	CATSSGTVYEQYF	TGTGCCACCAGCAGTGGGACGGTCTACGAGCAGTACTTC
NA	TRBD2	TRBV7-6	TRBJ2-5	CASSNRGRGEETQYF	TGTGCCAGCAGTAACCGCGGGAGAGGAGAAGAGACCCAGTACTTC
NA	NA	TRBV29-1	TRBJ1-1	CSVNVGPGLNTEAFF	TGCAGCGTTAATGTGGGTCCAGGACTGAACACTGAAGCTTTCTTT
NA	TRBD2	TRBV5-4	TRBJ2-5	CASSPGLAGAETQYF	TGTGCCAGCAGCCCCGGACTAGCGGGAGCGGAGACCCAGTACTTC
NA	NA	TRBV9	TRBJ1-1	CASSVGAGAEAFF	TGTGCCAGCAGCGTAGGGGCGGGGGCTGAAGCTTTCTTT
NA	TRBD2	TRBV2	TRBJ2-5	CASSDLAGGLIDQETQYF	TGTGCCAGCAGTGACCTAGCGGGAGGGCTAATTGATCAAGAGACCCAGTACTTC
NA	TRBD2	TRBV27	TRBJ2-2	CASSLLAGGLGGELFF	TGTGCCAGCAGTTTACTAGCGGGAGGATTGGGCGGGGAGCTGTTTTTT
NA	NA	TRBV7-2	TRBJ1-1	CASSYAGTEAFF	TGTGCCAGCAGCTACGCGGGCACTGAAGCTTTCTTT
NA	TRBD2	TRBV9	TRBJ2-5	CASSVTSGQETQYF	TGTGCCAGCAGCGTGACTAGCGGGCAAGAGACCCAGTACTTC
NA	NA	TRBV6-5	TRBJ1-3	CASSKTAVSGNTIYF	TGTGCCAGCAGTAAGACTGCGGTCTCTGGAAACACCATATATTTT
NA	NA	TRBV5-4	TRBJ1-1	CASSPTGVLRHGEAFF	TGTGCCAGCAGCCCCACGGGGGTCCTCCGCCATGGTGAAGCTTTCTTT
NA	TRBD2	TRBV27	TRBJ2-1	CASSFISGSSYNEQFF	TGTGCCAGCAGTTTTATTAGCGGGAGTTCCTACAATGAGCAGTTCTTC
NA	TRBD1	TRBV27	TRBJ1-1	CASSLSTGVNTEAFF	TGTGCCAGCAGTTTATCTACAGGGGTGAACACTGAAGCTTTCTTT
NA	NA	TRBV27	TRBJ1-5	CASSPSLGDSNQPQHF	TGTGCCAGCAGTCCCTCACTTGGGGATAGCAATCAGCCCCAGCATTTT
NA	NA	TRBV29-1	TRBJ2-1	CSVDRHNEQFF	TGCAGCGTTGATCGGCACAATGAGCAGTTCTTC
few	NA	TRBV14	TRBJ2-5	CASSIRTNPGETQYF	TGTGCCAGCAGCATACGGACCAACCCTGGCGAGACCCAGTACTTC